One T cell receptor (beta chain) is described in this entry. Its antigen is unknown. These data originate in a study of human T cells and chemical hapten exposure. Background on the study: There were per-sample TCR yield variations, arising mainly from small pooled library volume differences. Regarding the study as a whole: Sensitizing with DPC caused no change in TCRs above 1 in 1000 frequency.

Germline assignment: CDR1 MNHEY and CDR2 SMNVEV (reference sequence). Trimming cost V 6 bases and J 4 bases, with 18 bases left between them. The CDR3 covers 15 residues. Unfractionated whole blood yielded the extracted total RNA. The library tagged individual cDNA molecules with unique molecular identifiers. In the authors' workflow: There were a median of around 97,000 TCRs per sample, with a range from roughly 20,000 to 700,000. Each CDR3 protein is one row after TCRdb ran MiXCR on the reads. V and J calls and clone size were set by TCRdb, not the authors. The sample lists 120,000 or so distinct CDR3 sequences, less than 10% occurring once.

The genes are TRBV27 and TRBJ2-5; D possibly uses TRBD1 or TRBD2 (7 bases each). Sample: whole blood. This TCR came from a human donor in good health. Some clones in this sample may be carry-over from other donors' samples. Written as DNA, the CDR3 is TGTGCCAGCAGGGCTCAGACAGGGAGGGTAGAGACCCAGTACTTC. This encodes CASRAQTGRVETQYF.